One and the same sample provided the 28 T cell receptor beta chains below, sequenced in a study of shared clonotypes between healthy human individuals. CD45RO negativity and positive selection for CCR7 defined naive CD8 cells, a population that excluded terminally differentiated effector memory CD45RA+ cells. Profiled with immunoSEQ multiplex PCR; TCRdb holds only in-frame clones, not every one. The sample records about 2 million clones, roughly 95% being singletons. The material sequenced was naive CD8+ T cells sorted from blood. The receptors come from a man between 18 and 29 years old in good health.

This chain links TRBV28 with TRBJ2-7, with 8 bases matching TRBD1. The germline CDR1 and CDR2 sequences are MDHEN and SYDVKM. The CDR3 runs 15 residues. V lost 6 bases, J lost 4 bases, and 11 bases stayed unmatched. CDR3 loop: CASSPPGTGVYEQYF. The CDR3 nucleotides are TGTGCCAGCAGCCCTCCCGGGACAGGCGTTTACGAGCAGTACTTC.

This clone was seen only a few times. This chain joins TRBV28 and TRBJ1-5; no reliable D call. This CDR3 spans 12 amino acids. V lost 7 bases and J lost 5, with 9 bases in between. CDR1 is MDHEN and CDR2 is SYDVKM in the germline V gene. The DNA for the CDR3 is TGTGCCAGCACTGATACGGATCAGCCCCAGCATTTT. It codes for CASTDTDQPQHF.

This clone was detected once. V usage is TRBV7-9 and J usage is TRBJ2-2; no firm D call. Germline loops: CDR1 SEHNR, CDR2 FQNEAQ (reference sequence). V was clipped by 5 bases and J by 1 base, with 8 bases between them. This CDR3 is 14 amino acids long. In nucleotides, the CDR3 is TGTGCCAGCAGCGGCCCAGGGAACACCGGGGAGCTGTTTTTT. Its protein is CASSGPGNTGELFF.

J is TRBJ1-6 and V is TRBV28; TRBD1 matches at 11 bases. From germline, CDR1 is MDHEN and CDR2 SYDVKM. With V trimmed by 3 bases and J by 5 bases, 0 bases remained unmatched. The CDR3 is 15 residues long. The chain's CDR3 is CASSLDRGHNSPLHF. The CDR3 region has the DNA TGTGCCAGCAGTTTGGACAGGGGGCATAATTCACCCCTCCACTTT.

This chain uses TRBV27 with TRBJ2-7; possible D gene TRBD1, 6 bases. Germline V CDR1 and CDR2: MNHEY, SMNVEV (reference sequence). The CDR3 runs 14 residues. The V end lost 5 bases, the J end lost 2 bases, and 13 bases lay between the germline ends. CDR3 sequence: CASSLLDSPYEQYF. The CDR3 DNA is TGTGCCAGCAGTCTACTGGACAGTCCCTACGAGCAGTACTTC.

The chain uses TRBV4-1 and TRBJ2-7; D is ambiguous. V was cut by 2 bases and J by 4 bases, with 12 bases left in between. CDR1 and CDR2 from the germline V gene are MGHRA and YSYEKL. This CDR3 has 14 amino acids. The DNA for the CDR3 is TGCGCCAGCAGCCAAACGATTTACGAATACGAGCAGTACTTC. Its translation: CASSQTIYEYEQYF.

V is TRBV19 and J is TRBJ2-1, with D maybe TRBD2 (5 bases). Germline V lookup: CDR1 LNHDA, CDR2 SQIVND (reference sequence). Trimming stripped 5 bases from V and 7 bases from J, with 21 bases between. The CDR3 covers 16 residues. In DNA form, the CDR3 reads TGTGCCAGTAGTTTCCAAACGGTTTTCCCGGGGAATGAGCAGTTCTTC. Its translation is CASSFQTVFPGNEQFF.

CDR3 sequence reads: CASKASGSDAYEQYF. CDR3 nucleotides: TGTGCCAGCAAAGCTAGCGGGAGTGACGCCTACGAGCAGTACTTC. The rearrangement links TRBV2 to TRBJ2-7; 10 bases are a match to TRBD2. Per the germline V gene, CDR1 is SNHLY and CDR2 is FYNNEI. This CDR3 comprises 15 residues. The junction had 8 bases not matched to a gene; V was cut back by 7 bases and J by 2 bases.

As to this clone: The same CDR3 is also encoded by other DNA sequences in this sample. The chain's CDR3 is CASSSWDSSYEQYF. The CDR3 DNA follows: TGTGCCAGCAGCTCATGGGACAGTTCCTACGAGCAGTACTTC. The genes are TRBV7-9 and TRBJ2-7; 7 positions match TRBD1. The germline gives CDR1 SEHNR, CDR2 FQNEAQ (reference sequence). The V and J ends lost 4 bases and 1 base, in that order; junction bases with no gene match: 4. This CDR3 has 14 residues.

The V call is TRBV27, the J call TRBJ1-1; D is unresolved. CDR1 and CDR2 (germline): MNHEY, SMNVEV (reference sequence). The CDR3 is made up of 14 amino acids. Trimming shortened V by 6 bases and J by 3 bases, and 14 bases separated the two germline ends. The CDR3 sequence is CASRGILRDTEAFF. The CDR3 DNA sequence: TGTGCCAGCAGGGGAATTCTTCGGGACACTGAAGCTTTCTTT.

The chain uses TRBV11-2 and TRBJ2-7; D is ambiguous. This CDR3 has 14 residues. Germline V CDR1 and CDR2: SGHAT, FQNNGV. V lost 3 bases and J lost 2, with 11 bases in between. For the CDR3, the DNA is TGTGCCAGCAGCTTGGGCCATAACCCCTACGAGCAGTACTTC. This encodes CASSLGHNPYEQYF.

Concerning this clone itself: The sample contains more than one DNA sequence encoding this CDR3. The chain couples TRBV9 to TRBJ2-3; 7 positions match TRBD1. Trimming cost V 0 bases and J 5 bases; bases outside gene matches: 3. Germline values: CDR1 SGDLS, CDR2 YYNGEE. This CDR3 has 14 residues. The CDR3 sequence: CASSVEGAEDTQYF. In DNA form, the CDR3 reads TGTGCCAGCAGCGTAGAGGGGGCCGAAGATACGCAGTATTTT.

The chain is built from TRBV9 and TRBJ1-3; a weak D match, TRBD1 (6 bases). V was pared by 3 bases and J by 7 bases, with 11 bases between. This CDR3 has 13 residues. Germline CDR1 is SGDLS and CDR2 is YYNGEE. The CDR3 is CASSAGTPNTIYF. CDR3 DNA: TGTGCCAGCAGCGCAGGGACACCGAACACCATATATTTT.

This chain links TRBV2 with TRBJ2-7; D unclear. There are 13 residues in the CDR3. Per germline, CDR1 SNHLY and CDR2 FYNNEI. The V end lost 6 bases, the J end lost 6 bases, and 15 bases lay between the germline ends. The CDR3 sequence: CASSLRDGGEQYF. Here the CDR3 DNA reads TGTGCCAGCAGCTTAAGGGATGGCGGCGAGCAGTACTTC.

V and J are TRBV28 and TRBJ1-6; 8 bases are a match to TRBD1. V lost 3 bases and J lost 8; bases outside the gene matches: 3. The CDR3 consists of 14 residues. Germline values: CDR1 MDHEN, CDR2 SYDVKM. The CDR3 protein is CASSFDRGDSPLHF. CDR3 nucleotides: TGTGCCAGCAGTTTCGACAGGGGAGATTCACCCCTCCACTTT.

DNA for the CDR3: TGCGCCAGCAGCGGGGGACTAGCGGGGATAACCAGGATCCAAGAGACCCAGTACTTC. This gives the protein CASSGGLAGITRIQETQYF. The chain has TRBV5-1 and TRBJ2-5; 13 bases agree with TRBD2. The V and J ends lost 4 bases and 1 base, in that order; junction bases with no gene match: 13. The germline V gene has CDR1 SGHRS and CDR2 YFSETQ. The CDR3 has 19 residues.

This rearrangement joins TRBV19 to TRBJ2-7; possibly TRBD1 or TRBD2 for D (5 bases each). V gave up 4 bases and J gave up 4 bases, with 20 bases separating them. This CDR3 region has 16 residues. Looked up from germline, CDR1 is LNHDA and CDR2 is SQIVND (reference sequence). The CDR3 DNA reads TGTGCCAGTAGTAACGCCAGAGGGGAGTTAAAATACGAGCAGTACTTC. Amino acid sequence: CASSNARGELKYEQYF.

This chain uses TRBV7-2 with TRBJ1-5; no clear D. Trimming pared 2 bases from V and 3 bases from J, leaving 11 bases between. The CDR3 spans 15 residues. Germline-derived CDR1 and CDR2 are SGHTA and FQGNSA. CDR3 in amino acids: CASSLIRAVNQPQHF. The CDR3 DNA is TGTGCCAGCAGCTTAATACGGGCCGTCAATCAGCCCCAGCATTTT. Drawing the rest from reference TRBV7-2 and TRBJ1-5, the complete variable domain is GAGVSQSPSNKVTEKGKDVELRCDPISGHTALYWYRQSLGQGLEFLIYFQGNSAPDKSGLPSDRFSAERTGGSVSTLTIQRTQQEDSAVYLCASSLIRAVNQPQHFGDGTRLSIL.

A note on this clone: The sample contains more than one DNA sequence encoding this CDR3. The chain combines TRBV7-8 with TRBJ1-1; D gene uncertain. V was shortened by 0 bases and J by 1 base, with 6 bases between the two germline ends. The CDR3 is made up of 14 amino acids. Germline CDR1 is SGHVS and CDR2 is FQNEAQ. The CDR3 reads CASSLASPNTEAFF. CDR3 sequence (DNA): TGTGCCAGCAGCTTAGCGTCCCCGAACACTGAAGCTTTCTTT.

This chain uses TRBV5-4 with TRBJ2-5, with 11 bases matching TRBD2. CDR3 length: 14 amino acids. Per germline, CDR1 SGHNT and CDR2 YYREEE (reference sequence). The ends lost 4 bases at V and 11 bases at J; junction bases unmatched: 10. The CDR3 is CASSPSPLAGGQYF. The CDR3, as DNA: TGTGCCAGCAGCCCGTCCCCCCTAGCGGGGGGTCAGTACTTC.

The chain uses TRBV9 and TRBJ1-4; no clear D. The CDR3 totals 14 residues. V lost 0 bases and J lost 0, with 3 bases in between. CDR1 and CDR2 (germline): SGDLS, YYNGEE. CDR3 coding DNA: TGTGCCAGCAGCGTAGGGCCAACTAATGAAAAACTGTTTTTT. This encodes CASSVGPTNEKLFF.

The chain couples TRBV29-1 to TRBJ2-7; 10 positions match TRBD2. The junction had 5 bases not matched to a gene; V was cut back by 2 bases and J by 4 bases. This CDR3 spans 14 amino acids. CDR1 is SQVTM and CDR2 is ANQGSEA in the germline V gene. The CDR3 region has the DNA TGCAGCGTTGAAAAGCGGGAGGGACTTTACGAGCAGTACTTC. Translating gives CSVEKREGLYEQYF.

CDR3: CAWSGAGDLRDEQFF. The CDR3 nucleotides read TGTGCCTGGAGTGGGGCGGGTGATCTGCGGGATGAGCAGTTCTTC. The chain couples TRBV30 to TRBJ2-1, with TRBD2 as a possible D gene (5 bases). This CDR3 has 15 residues. V gave up 1 base and J gave up 8 bases, with 18 bases separating them. Germline V gives CDR1 GTSNPN, CDR2 SVGIG (reference sequence).

This rearrangement joins TRBV27 to TRBJ1-1; D is ambiguous. Germline V gene lookup returns CDR1 MNHEY and CDR2 SMNVEV (reference sequence). Trimming pared 3 bases from V and 4 bases from J, leaving 18 bases between. The CDR3 consists of 16 residues. The DNA of the CDR3 is TGTGCCAGCAGTTTCTACCTCGGGGAAGGCCTCACTGAAGCTTTCTTT. As protein: CASSFYLGEGLTEAFF.

The chain carries TRBV7-9 and TRBJ1-1, with unresolved D. Trimming cost V 3 bases and J 7 bases, with 6 bases left between them. From germline, CDR1 is SEHNR and CDR2 FQNEAQ (reference sequence). CDR3 size: 11 residues. The CDR3 nucleotides read TGTGCCAGCAGCTTGGAGTATGAAGCTTTCTTT. This encodes CASSLEYEAFF.

The chain carries TRBV19 and TRBJ1-2; possibly TRBD1 for D (5 bases). Deletions cut 4 bases from V and 7 bases from J, with 7 bases between. Per germline, CDR1 LNHDA and CDR2 SQIVND (reference sequence). CDR3 length equals 11 residues. This CDR3 is CASSTGRGYTF. The CDR3 bases are TGTGCCAGTAGTACAGGGCGTGGCTACACCTTC.

This chain connects TRBV4-1 to TRBJ2-7; TRBD1 is a possible D gene (7 bases). This CDR3 region has 14 residues. Per the germline V gene, CDR1 is MGHRA and CDR2 is YSYEKL. The V and J ends lost 4 bases and 5 bases respectively, with 15 bases between them. The CDR3 reads CASSPRQGGNEQYF. The CDR3 region has the DNA TGCGCCAGCAGCCCCCGACAGGGAGGTAACGAGCAGTACTTC.

J is TRBJ2-2 and V is TRBV5-8, with a possible D match to TRBD1 (6 bases). Looked up from germline, CDR1 is SGHTS and CDR2 is YDEGEE. Trimming cost V 4 bases and J 5 bases, with 21 bases left between them. CDR3 length: 17 residues. The CDR3 DNA reads as TGTGCCAGCAGCCTAAACACACAGGGAACTAAAACCGGGGAGCTGTTTTTT. Translating gives CASSLNTQGTKTGELFF.